This TCR beta chain originates from a study of blood T cell repertoires in COVID-19. In the study overall: COVID-19 samples collected from the United States, Italy and Spain covered acute and convalescent phases. Sources were T cells, B-cell-depleted T cells, or PBMCs; the material itself was cDNA or gDNA.

Source study methods: Amplifying reference gene primers gave estimates of nucleated cell counts. Method: immunoSEQ multiplex PCR; TCRdb's copy keeps in-frame clones and lacks some. V and J calls and clone size are as listed in that table; D and trimming were resolved from the DNA. Of about 150,000 clones listed, 80% are singletons. The length of the CDR3 is 15 residues. V gave up 3 bases and J gave up 3 bases; unmatched junction bases: 5. The germline gives CDR1 SGHTA, CDR2 FQGNSA. The chain combines TRBV7-2 with TRBJ2-7, with 10 bases identical to TRBD2. The sample comprised peripheral blood. This receptor was obtained from a man between 60 and 70 years old with acute or convalescent COVID-19. CDR3 loop: CASSLSLAGDYEQYF. DNA for the CDR3: TGTGCCAGCAGCTTGTCCCTAGCGGGGGACTACGAGCAGTACTTC. Combining the CDR3 with reference TRBV7-2 and TRBJ2-7 gives the whole variable domain GAGVSQSPSNKVTEKGKDVELRCDPISGHTALYWYRQSLGQGLEFLIYFQGNSAPDKSGLPSDRFSAERTGGSVSTLTIQRTQQEDSAVYLCASSLSLAGDYEQYFGPGTRLTVT.